One and the same sample provided the 2 T cell receptor beta chains below, sequenced in a study of response to subunit inactivated influenza vaccine (dated by TCRdb to the late 2010s). The method was RT-PCR. TCRdb lists the instrument as Illumina HiSeq 2500. TCRdb reprocessed the public reads (quality trimming at Q25 with fastp, clone calling with MiXCR) and kept in-frame beta chains. One record per CDR3 amino acid sequence lists the most common genes and DNA. The sample table contains around 500,000 distinct CDR3 sequences; only one count was recorded for approximately 11% of them. The ten largest clones represent 10% to 15% of the sample. The time point label corresponds to: 45 days after influenza vaccine administration. The sample was PBMCs from blood, taken 45 days after vaccination. All receptors derive from a man in his fifties who received an inactivated influenza vaccine. Donor details come from another sample of the same person, matched by shared clones.

In regard to this clonotype: This may be a read error, as it is one base from a much larger clone. This rearrangement joins TRBV20-1 to TRBJ2-3, with D tentatively TRBD1 (6 bases). The CDR3 spans 15 residues. Germline V CDR1 and CDR2: DFQATT, SNEGSKA (reference sequence). The CDR3 spells CSVSPTGASTDTRYF. The CDR3 bases are TGCAGTGTCAGCCCGACAGGAGCCAGCACAGATACGCGGTATTTT.

This sequence joins TRBV27 and TRBJ1-1, with D maybe TRBD1 (5 bases). Trimming took off 4 bases at V and 1 base at J, with 10 bases between the two ends. Germline CDR1 MNHEY, CDR2 SMNVEV (reference sequence). The CDR3 contains 14 residues. The CDR3 spells CASSWGRQNTEAFF. DNA for the CDR3: TGTGCCAGCAGTTGGGGACGACAGAACACTGAAGCTTTCTTT.